The 22 T cell receptor beta chains reported below all come from one sample, sequenced in a study of blood T cell repertoires in COVID-19. Assay used: immunoSEQ multiplex PCR; TCRdb lists only in-frame clones, some missing. The profile covers 400,000 to 450,000 clones, with 85% to 90% appearing a single time and roughly 1.1% taken by the ten largest. The specimen was PBMCs or T cells enriched from blood (not recorded which). All receptors come from a man aged 25 to 45 who had recovered from COVID-19.

The chain couples TRBV7-2 to TRBJ2-1, with D perhaps matching TRBD2 (6 bases). The CDR3 spans 16 residues. V was pared by 1 base and J by 4 bases, with 14 bases between. CDR1 is SGHTA and CDR2 is FQGNSA in the germline V gene. CDR3 in DNA: TGTGCCAGCAGCTTAGGGGGCGCCGGGGGTTACAATGAGCAGTTCTTC. Amino acid sequence: CASSLGGAGGYNEQFF.

The chain links TRBV24-1 to TRBJ2-1, with D perhaps TRBD2 (6 bases). This CDR3 is 16 amino acids long. V lost 1 base and J 0 bases, leaving 9 bases between the germline ends. Germline CDR1 and CDR2: KGHDR and SFDVKD. CDR3 region: CATSDFRDSSYNEQFF. The CDR3 DNA reads as TGTGCCACCAGTGATTTCCGGGACTCCTCCTACAATGAGCAGTTCTTC.

The CDR3 nucleotides read TGTGCCATCAGTGAGGGTAGCGGGAGCACAGATACGCAGTATTTT. Its translation is CAISEGSGSTDTQYF. This rearrangement joins TRBV10-3 to TRBJ2-3, with TRBD2 identical over 7 bases. This CDR3 is 15 amino acids long. Germline-derived CDR1 and CDR2 are ENHRY and SYGVKD. Trimming removed 2 bases from V and 0 bases from J; junction bases left unmatched: 2.

Comment on this clone: The sample holds other DNA sequences that translate to the same CDR3. The rearrangement links TRBV27 to TRBJ1-1; TRBD1 agrees at 9 bases. Unmatched junction bases numbered 6, after V lost 6 bases and J lost 1 base. The CDR3 extends over 15 amino acids. Germline V gives CDR1 MNHEY, CDR2 SMNVEV (reference sequence). CDR3 nucleotides: TGTGCCAGCAGCCCGGACAGGGGTAGGAACACTGAAGCTTTCTTT. The encoded protein is CASSPDRGRNTEAFF.

The sample holds one count of this clone. V is TRBV19 and J is TRBJ1-4; D gene uncertain. This CDR3 is built from 14 residues. Trimming left V 3 bases short and J 8 bases short, with 13 bases between. Germline V gene sequence: CDR1 LNHDA, CDR2 SQIVND (reference sequence). The CDR3, as DNA: TGTGCCAGTAGTATCTTTCCCCTTGAGGAAAAACTGTTTTTT. Translating it yields CASSIFPLEEKLFF.

The rearrangement uses TRBV3-1 (or the pseudogene TRBV3-2) and TRBJ1-5, with D perhaps TRBD1 (5 bases). CDR1 is LGHDT and CDR2 is YNNKEL in the germline V gene (reference sequence). The length of the CDR3 is 14 residues. The V end lost 3 bases, the J end lost 4 bases, and 10 bases lay between the germline ends. The CDR3 DNA is TGTGCCAGCAGCCACAGCGGGGGTAATCAGCCCCAGCATTTT. The encoded protein is CASSHSGGNQPQHF.

This rearrangement joins TRBV11-2 to TRBJ1-1; 8 bases fit TRBD1. The CDR3 consists of 16 residues. Germline CDR1 is SGHAT and CDR2 is FQNNGV. Trimming cost V 5 bases and J 0 bases; bases outside gene matches: 8. The CDR3 nucleotides read TGTGCCAGCAGCCTCCGGACAGGGAGCATGAACACTGAAGCTTTCTTT. It is translated as CASSLRTGSMNTEAFF.

The chain combines TRBV29-1 with TRBJ1-1, with 9 nucleotides matching TRBD1. With V trimmed by 5 bases and J by 3 bases, 22 bases remained unmatched. CDR1 and CDR2 from the germline V gene are SQVTM and ANQGSEA. This CDR3 is 19 amino acids long. The DNA for the CDR3 is TGCAGCGTTCTCAGAGCGGGGAGGACAGGGGCCTACCGGGACACTGAAGCTTTCTTT. It encodes CSVLRAGRTGAYRDTEAFF.

V gene TRBV10-1 combines with J gene TRBJ2-1; TRBD2 might be the D (6 bases). The CDR3 is 17 amino acids. V was shortened by 0 bases and J by 2 bases, with 14 bases between the two germline ends. The germline gives CDR1 WNHNN, CDR2 SYGVQD (reference sequence). The CDR3, as DNA: TGCGCCAGCAGTGAGTCCCGGACCGGGACTCCCTACAATGAGCAGTTCTTC. As protein: CASSESRTGTPYNEQFF.

The genes are TRBV12-3 or TRBV12-4 and TRBJ1-1; 8 bases line up with TRBD1. The trim removed 5 bases at V and 10 bases at J, leaving 9 bases unmatched. The CDR3 runs 13 residues. As DNA, the CDR3 is TGTGCCAGCAGTCTTCGGACAGGGTCACGAGCTTTCTTT. Protein sequence: CASSLRTGSRAFF.

This rearrangement joins TRBV27 to TRBJ2-3; perhaps TRBD2 as D (6 bases). V lost 8 bases, J lost 2 bases, and 14 bases lay in between. The CDR3 runs to 14 residues. Per germline, CDR1 MNHEY and CDR2 SMNVEV (reference sequence). The CDR3 spells CASRAGPSTDTQYF. The CDR3 DNA follows: TGTGCCAGCCGTGCGGGACCGTCCACAGATACGCAGTATTTT.

The chain joins TRBV4-1 to TRBJ1-3; 7 bases line up with TRBD1. V lost 2 bases and J lost 4; bases outside the gene matches: 11. CDR3 length: 17 residues. The germline V gene has CDR1 MGHRA and CDR2 YSYEKL. CDR3 region: CASSQHTGTGVGNTIYF. CDR3 nucleotides: TGCGCCAGCAGCCAACACACCGGAACAGGGGTCGGAAACACCATATATTTT.

The sample holds one count of this clone. V gene TRBV5-1 combines with J gene TRBJ1-3, with D unresolved. This CDR3 has 14 residues. The germline gives CDR1 SGHRS, CDR2 YFSETQ. V lost 0 bases and J 0 bases, leaving 4 bases between the germline ends. CDR3 DNA: TGCGCCAGCAGCTTGGAACTCTCTGGAAACACCATATATTTT. Translating it yields CASSLELSGNTIYF.

The chain recombines TRBV21-1 with TRBJ2-7; the table's D gene call, TRBD2, was not cross checked with the DNA. TRBV21-1 is deemed a pseudogene. The CDR3 has 13 residues. The CDR3 sequence: CASSNVKRYEQYF. DNA for the CDR3: TGTGCCAGCAGCAATGTTAAGAGATACGAGCAGTACTTC.

The chain couples TRBV6-6 to TRBJ1-6; D is unresolved. The CDR3 length is 14 residues. The V end was cut by 5 bases, the J end by 5 bases, with 10 bases between. Germline V lookup: CDR1 MNHNY, CDR2 SVGAGI (reference sequence). The CDR3 sequence is CASSPLSNNSPLHF. CDR3 bases: TGTGCCAGCAGTCCACTCTCTAATAATTCACCCCTCCACTTT.

The V call is TRBV27, the J call TRBJ1-1; no reliable D call. Trimming took 6 bases from V and 6 from J, leaving 20 bases between them. Germline assignment: CDR1 MNHEY and CDR2 SMNVEV (reference sequence). The CDR3 spans 15 residues. CDR3 in amino acids: CASRSKGRLVAEAFF. CDR3 sequence (DNA): TGTGCCAGCAGATCGAAAGGGAGGCTAGTCGCTGAAGCTTTCTTT.

This sequence joins TRBV2 and TRBJ2-7, with unresolved D. V dropped 6 bases and J dropped 1 base, with 10 bases sitting between them. The CDR3 length is 13 residues. Germline loops: CDR1 SNHLY, CDR2 FYNNEI. The CDR3 bases are TGTGCCAGCAGGCAGGAACCTTCCTACGAGCAGTACTTC. Translated, it gives CASRQEPSYEQYF.

The V call is TRBV5-6, the J call TRBJ2-2; the match to TRBD1 covers 7 bases. The V gene end was trimmed by 4 bases and the J gene end by 7 bases; junction bases not matched to a gene: 13. Germline CDR1 SGHDT, CDR2 YYEEEE. The CDR3 spans 16 residues. Here the CDR3 DNA reads TGTGCCAGCAGCCTGGTCGAGACAGGGTCGTTCGGGGAGCTGTTTTTT. This gives the protein CASSLVETGSFGELFF. The complete variable domain, with remaining parts taken from reference TRBV5-6 and TRBJ2-2, reads DAGVTQSPTHLIKTRGQQVTLRCSPKSGHDTVSWYQQALGQGPQFIFQYYEEEERQRGNFPDRFSGHQFPNYSSELNVNALLLGDSALYLCASSLVETGSFGELFFGEGSRLTVL.

The chain is built from TRBV29-1 and TRBJ2-7; 9 bases line up with TRBD2. V lost 1 base, J lost 2 bases, and 6 bases stayed unmatched. CDR3 length: 15 residues. Germline V gene data show CDR1 as SQVTM and CDR2 as ANQGSEA. The CDR3 DNA reads TGCAGCGTTGAAGGAGGTGGCGGGAGGGCCTACGAGCAGTACTTC. Protein: CSVEGGGGRAYEQYF.

This clone was seen just once. At the DNA level, this CDR3 is encoded by other sequences in the same sample as well. The genes are TRBV18 and TRBJ2-5, with D possibly being TRBD1 (6 bases). CDR3 size: 14 residues. Trimming shortened V by 4 bases and J by 1 base, and 10 bases separated the two germline ends. The germline V gene encodes CDR1 KGHSH and CDR2 LQKENI. The CDR3 DNA follows: TGTGCCAGCTCACTTGGGACATCCCAAGAGACCCAGTACTTC. The encoded protein is CASSLGTSQETQYF.

The chain joins TRBV29-1 to TRBJ1-2; possible D gene TRBD1, 6 bases. Trimming took 3 bases from V and 2 from J, leaving 10 bases between them. This CDR3 region has 13 residues. From germline, CDR1 is SQVTM and CDR2 ANQGSEA. CDR3 sequence: CSVERQGNYGYTF. The CDR3 region has the DNA TGCAGCGTTGAGAGGCAGGGGAACTATGGCTACACCTTC. Together with reference TRBV29-1 and TRBJ1-2, the CDR3 gives the full variable domain: SAVISQKPSRDICQRGTSLTIQCQVDSQVTMMFWYRQQPGQSLTLIATANQGSEATYESGFVIDKFPISRPNLTFSTLTVSNMSPEDSSIYLCSVERQGNYGYTFGSGTRLTVV.

The chain is built from TRBV24-1 and TRBJ2-5; the D gene is possibly TRBD1 (6 bases). The germline V gene encodes CDR1 KGHDR and CDR2 SFDVKD. CDR3 length: 16 residues. V was clipped by 3 bases and J by 3 bases, with 16 bases between them. The CDR3 bases are TGTGCCACCAGTGATGGACTGGGCAGGGGAAAAGAGACCCAGTACTTC. Translated: CATSDGLGRGKETQYF.